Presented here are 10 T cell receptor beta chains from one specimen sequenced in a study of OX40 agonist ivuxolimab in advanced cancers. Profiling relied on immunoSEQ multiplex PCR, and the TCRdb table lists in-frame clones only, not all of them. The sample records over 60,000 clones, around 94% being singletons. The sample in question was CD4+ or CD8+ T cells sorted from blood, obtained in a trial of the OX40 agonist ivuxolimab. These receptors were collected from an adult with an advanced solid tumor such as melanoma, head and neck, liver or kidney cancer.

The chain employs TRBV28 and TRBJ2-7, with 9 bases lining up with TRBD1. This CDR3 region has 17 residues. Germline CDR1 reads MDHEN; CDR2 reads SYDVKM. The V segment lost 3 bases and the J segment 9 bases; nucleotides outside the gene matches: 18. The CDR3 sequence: CASSLLLSRGQGSSQYF. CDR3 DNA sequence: TGTGCCAGCAGTTTGCTGTTGAGTCGGGGACAGGGCTCTTCGCAGTACTTC. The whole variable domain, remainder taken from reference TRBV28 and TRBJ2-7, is DVKVTQSSRYLVKRTGEKVFLECVQDMDHENMFWYRQDPGLGLRLIYFSYDVKMKEKGDIPEGYSVSREKKERFSLILESASTNQTSMYLCASSLLLSRGQGSSQYFGPGTRLTVT.

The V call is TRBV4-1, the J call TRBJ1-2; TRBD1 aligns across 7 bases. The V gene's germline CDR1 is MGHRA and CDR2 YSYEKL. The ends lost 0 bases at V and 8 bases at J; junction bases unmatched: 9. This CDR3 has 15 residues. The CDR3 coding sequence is TGCGCCAGCAGCCAAGACGACAGGGTCGCACACGGCTACACCTTC. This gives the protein CASSQDDRVAHGYTF.

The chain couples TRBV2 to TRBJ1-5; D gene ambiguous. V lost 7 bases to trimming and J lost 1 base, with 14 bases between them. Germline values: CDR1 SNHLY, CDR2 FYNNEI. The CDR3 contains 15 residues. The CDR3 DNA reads TGTGCCAGCAAGGCGGACCGCACCAGCAATCAGCCCCAGCATTTT. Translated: CASKADRTSNQPQHF.

This chain's CDR3 is CASSKGGGSNDEQYF. DNA of the CDR3: TGCGCCAGCAGTAAAGGAGGGGGGTCAAATGACGAGCAGTACTTC. This rearrangement joins TRBV10-1 to TRBJ2-7; TRBD1 or TRBD2 may be the D gene (6 bases each). Germline CDR1 is WNHNN and CDR2 is SYGVQD (reference sequence). The CDR3 covers 15 residues. V shed 5 bases and J shed 5 bases, with 19 bases lying between them.

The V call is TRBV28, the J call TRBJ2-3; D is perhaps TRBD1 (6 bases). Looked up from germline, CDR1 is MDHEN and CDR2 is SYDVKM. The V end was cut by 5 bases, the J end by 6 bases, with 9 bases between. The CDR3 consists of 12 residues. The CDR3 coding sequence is TGTGCCAGCAGTCCAGGGGTGGATACGCAGTATTTT. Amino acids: CASSPGVDTQYF.

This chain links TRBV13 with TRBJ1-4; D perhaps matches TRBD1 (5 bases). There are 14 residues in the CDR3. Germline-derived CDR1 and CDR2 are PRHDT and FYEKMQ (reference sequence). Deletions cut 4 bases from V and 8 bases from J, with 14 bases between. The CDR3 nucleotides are TGTGCCAGCAGCTGGGGACGTGGGCGCGAAAAACTGTTTTTT. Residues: CASSWGRGREKLFF. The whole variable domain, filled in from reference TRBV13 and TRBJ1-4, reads AAGVIQSPRHLIKEKRETATLKCYPIPRHDTVYWYQQGPGQDPQFLISFYEKMQSDKGSIPDRFSAQQFSDYHSELNMSSLELGDSALYFCASSWGRGREKLFFGSGTQLSVL.

CDR3 residues: CASKDNTGELFF. The CDR3 nucleotides are TGTGCCAGCAAGGACAACACCGGGGAGCTGTTTTTT. The chain combines TRBV6-1 with TRBJ2-2; D ambiguous. This CDR3 region has 12 residues. V was clipped by 7 bases and J by 2 bases, with 5 bases between them. Germline CDR1 and CDR2: MNHNS and SASEGT.

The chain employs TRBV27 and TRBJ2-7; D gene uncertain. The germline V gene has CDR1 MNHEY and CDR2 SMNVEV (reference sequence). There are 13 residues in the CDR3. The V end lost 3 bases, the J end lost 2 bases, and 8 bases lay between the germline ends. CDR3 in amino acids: CASSFGRTYEQYF. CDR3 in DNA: TGTGCCAGCAGTTTCGGGCGGACCTACGAGCAGTACTTC.

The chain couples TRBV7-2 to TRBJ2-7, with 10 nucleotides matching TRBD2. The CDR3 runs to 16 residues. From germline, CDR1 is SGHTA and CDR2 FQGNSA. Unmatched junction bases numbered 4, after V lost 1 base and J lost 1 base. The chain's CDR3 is CASSLVIAGGSYEQYF. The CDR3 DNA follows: TGTGCCAGCAGCTTAGTAATAGCGGGGGGTTCCTACGAGCAGTACTTC.

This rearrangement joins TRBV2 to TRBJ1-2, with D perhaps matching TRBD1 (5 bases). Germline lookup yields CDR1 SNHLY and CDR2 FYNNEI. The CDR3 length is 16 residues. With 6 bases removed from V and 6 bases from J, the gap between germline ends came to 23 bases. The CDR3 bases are TGTGCCAGCAGCGACCCCCGTTCGTCACAGGCGGATGGCTACACCTTC. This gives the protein CASSDPRSSQADGYTF.